The present entry profiles one TCR beta chain with its context. The target of this receptor is not known. Base qualities are missing; no much larger clone stands one base away. High-throughput TCR beta sequencing profiled peripheral blood CD8+ and CD4+ T cells from healthy donors, Susac syndrome patients and multiple sclerosis patients. Healthy donors were included as age- and sex-matched controls. CD8+ TEMRA cells were enriched by FACS, while bulk CD8+ and CD4+ T cells were purified by magnetic negative isolation. Blood was drawn into EDTA tubes, processed within 24 hours, and PBMCs were isolated by density gradient centrifugation. PBMCs intended for TCR sequencing were frozen in liquid nitrogen and were later thawed in a 37 degrees C water bath. Purity of sorted or isolated CD4+, CD8+ and CD8+ TEMRA cells was at least 90%. The CDR3 covers 15 residues, taking in both the cysteine and the phenylalanine. Kept here is only the CDR3 DNA, which spans 45 bases and is read in frame from base 1. V loses 5 bases, J loses 0 bases, and the germline ends lie 13 bases apart. Looking up the germline V gene yields CDR1 SGHTA and CDR2 FQGNSA.

RNA was extracted with the RNeasy kit and about 0.5 to 1 ug was reverse transcribed using random hexamers. TCR beta CDR3 regions were amplified with the immunoSEQ multiplex PCR assay covering 54 Vbeta and 13 Jbeta segments. To correct PCR amplification bias, a synthetic template baseline was used for both primer optimization and computational correction. Per the source publication's procedure: Only productive sequences were kept, with reads annotated to V, D and J genes according to IMGT and analyzed in immunoSEQ Analyzer. Clonality was computed as one minus Shannon entropy normalized by log2 of the number of productive unique sequences. Public and private clones were assessed among the 100 most prevalent clones of each patient and control. Susac-specific clones were defined as absent from healthy and MS cohorts, over a thousand published viral clones and other ImmuneACCESS disease sequences. TCRdb reworked the public reads: Q25 trimming with fastp, MiXCR clone assembly, productive beta chains retained. Identical CDR3 proteins give one entry, which carries the most common genes and DNA. TCRdb's processing, not the study's, gives the V and J calls here. Within this sample are 100,000 to 150,000 distinct CDR3 sequences, with about 93% of them counted one time only. Clones ranked in the top ten supply roughly 0.08% of the sample.

The source of the sample is a study of CD8 T cells in Susac syndrome (dated by TCRdb to between 2018 and 2021). Regarding the study in general: The study used repertoire sequencing to test whether antigen drove CD8+ T cell activation and differentiation in Susac syndrome. Results the study describes overall, beyond this receptor: The number of individuals in the TCR sequencing and HLA analysis was acknowledged as relatively small.

The receptor's source is a human donor in good health. The source material was CD4+ T cells from PBMCs. The sequence links TRBV7-2 to TRBJ1-1, with the D gene call left open. The CDR3 is CASSRRHSMNTEAFF. The nucleotide sequence reads as follows: TGTGCCAGCAGCCGCCGGCACAGCATGAACACTGAAGCTTTCTTT.